The 15 T cell receptor beta chains below come from one sample, sequenced in a study of PD-1 and CTLA-4 blockade in melanoma. The table came from immunoSEQ multiplex PCR; TCRdb's copy has only in-frame clones and leaves some out. Of about 16,000 clones detected, approximately 63% appear once; the ten largest clones hold roughly 14%. The sequencing used CD8+ T cells from peripheral blood, collected from a patient given anti-PD-1 treatment. The receptors stem from a human donor with melanoma.

This clone was detected only a few times. The CDR3: CASRALGAYEQYF. The CDR3 region has the DNA TGCGCCAGCAGAGCCCTAGGGGCCTACGAGCAGTACTTC. The genes are TRBV5-1 and TRBJ2-7; possibly TRBD1 for D (5 bases). CDR1 is SGHRS and CDR2 is YFSETQ in the germline V gene. This CDR3 spans 13 amino acids. V lost 5 bases and J 2 bases, leaving 11 bases between the germline ends. The variable domain in full, with the rest retrieved from reference TRBV5-1 and TRBJ2-7, is KAGVTQTPRYLIKTRGQQVTLSCSPISGHRSVSWYQQTPGQGLQFLFEYFSETQRNKGNFPGRFSGRQFSNSRSEMNVSTLELGDSALYLCASRALGAYEQYFGPGTRLTVT.

The CDR3 region is CASSPGNYGYTF. CDR3 coding DNA: TGTGCCAGCAGCCCCGGGAACTATGGCTACACCTTC. The chain uses TRBV25-1 and TRBJ1-2; unclear D gene. The CDR3 extends over 12 amino acids. The germline CDR1 and CDR2 sequences are MGHDK and SYGVNS. Trimming took 6 bases from V and 2 from J, leaving 7 bases between them.

The chain combines TRBV25-1 with TRBJ1-1, with D possibly TRBD1 on 5 matching bases. Germline CDR1 reads MGHDK; CDR2 reads SYGVNS. The CDR3 runs 15 residues. Trimming pared 3 bases from V and 0 bases from J, leaving 11 bases between. The CDR3 DNA reads as TGTGCCAGCAGTGATATTAAGGGGTTGAACACTGAAGCTTTCTTT. Translating gives CASSDIKGLNTEAFF.

This clone was picked up one time. The CDR3 coding sequence is TGTGCCAGCAGTTACAACGGCCGGGGGATTCAGTACTTC. It yields the protein CASSYNGRGIQYF. This chain joins TRBV6-5 and TRBJ2-4; D is perhaps TRBD2 (6 bases). This CDR3 spans 13 amino acids. Per germline, CDR1 MNHEY and CDR2 SVGAGI. Trimming removed 2 bases from V and 10 bases from J, with 12 bases in between.

This chain uses TRBV5-6 with TRBJ1-5; D remains unclear. Germline assignment: CDR1 SGHDT and CDR2 YYEEEE. Trimming removed 2 bases at V and 0 bases at J, with 6 bases between. There are 14 residues in the CDR3. CDR3 bases: TGTGCCAGCAGCTTATCCGTTAGCAATCAGCCCCAGCATTTT. Translation: CASSLSVSNQPQHF.

The chain joins TRBV27 to TRBJ1-5; D remains ambiguous. Germline V gives CDR1 MNHEY, CDR2 SMNVEV (reference sequence). The CDR3 totals 14 residues. Deletions cut 0 bases from V and 3 bases from J, with 6 bases between. In nucleotides, the CDR3 is TGTGCCAGCAGTTTATCTCAGTACAATCAGCCCCAGCATTTT. The encoded protein is CASSLSQYNQPQHF.

This clone is medium-sized in the sample. V gene TRBV13 combines with J gene TRBJ1-6; 7 bases fit TRBD1. CDR3 length: 15 residues. V shed 6 bases and J 5 bases; nucleotides not matched to a gene: 7. The germline V gene has CDR1 PRHDT and CDR2 FYEKMQ (reference sequence). This chain's CDR3 is CASRTRGANNSPLHF. CDR3 nucleotides: TGTGCCAGCAGAACCAGGGGGGCCAATAATTCACCCCTCCACTTT.

The chain combines TRBV10-2 with TRBJ1-4; no clear D gene. The CDR3 totals 13 residues. V lost 8 bases to trimming and J lost 4 bases, with 11 bases between them. Per germline, CDR1 WSHSY and CDR2 SAAADI. In DNA, the CDR3 is TGCGCCAGCGAGGCAGGTTTTAATGAAAAACTGTTTTTT. Amino acids: CASEAGFNEKLFF.

The CDR3 is CASSYRGQAPAGELFF. The CDR3 coding sequence is TGTGCCAGCAGTTACCGGGGACAGGCGCCGGCCGGGGAGCTGTTTTTT. V is TRBV6-6 and J is TRBJ2-2; the match to TRBD1 covers 8 bases. Trimming removed 2 bases from V and 6 bases from J; junction bases left unmatched: 8. CDR3 length equals 16 residues. Germline CDR1 is MNHNY and CDR2 is SVGAGI (reference sequence).

The gene calls are TRBV6-5 and TRBJ1-2, with 10 bases identical to TRBD1. Trimming took 2 bases from V and 5 from J; bases not matched to a gene: 5. Germline loops: CDR1 MNHEY, CDR2 SVGAGI. The CDR3 is 15 amino acids. DNA of the CDR3: TGTGCCAGCAGTTACGACAGGGGGCCTATTTATGGCTACACCTTC. Its protein is CASSYDRGPIYGYTF.

The gene calls are TRBV27 and TRBJ1-1, with D uncertain. Germline assignment: CDR1 MNHEY and CDR2 SMNVEV (reference sequence). The CDR3 is made up of 14 amino acids. V was cut by 5 bases and J by 0 bases, with 10 bases left in between. CDR3 amino acids: CASSLIGVNTEAFF. The DNA for the CDR3 is TGTGCCAGCAGTCTAATCGGGGTGAACACTGAAGCTTTCTTT.

CDR3 in amino acids: CASSLYEASYEQYF. For the CDR3, the DNA is TGTGCCAGCAGCTTATATGAGGCGTCCTACGAGCAGTACTTC. The chain employs TRBV7-9 and TRBJ2-7; D remains ambiguous. CDR1 is SEHNR and CDR2 is FQNEAQ in the germline V gene (reference sequence). This CDR3 comprises 14 residues. Trimming stripped 2 bases from V and 1 base from J, with 9 bases between.

The gene calls are TRBV14 and TRBJ2-7; tentative D call: TRBD1 (6 bases). Trimming removed 3 bases from V and 3 bases from J, with 9 bases in between. Germline loops: CDR1 SGHDN, CDR2 FVKESK. This CDR3 comprises 13 residues. CDR3 nucleotides: TGTGCCAGCAGCCACGGACAGCTCTACGAGCAGTACTTC. It specifies CASSHGQLYEQYF.

The chain recombines TRBV7-6 with TRBJ2-1, with D tentatively TRBD2 (6 bases). V lost 6 bases to trimming and J lost 6 bases, with 18 bases between them. The CDR3 sequence is 15 residues long. From germline, CDR1 is SGHVS and CDR2 FNYEAQ. The chain's CDR3 is CASSPEWNSGNEQFF. CDR3 coding DNA: TGTGCCAGCAGTCCGGAGTGGAATAGCGGCAATGAGCAGTTCTTC.

This sequence joins TRBV12-5 and TRBJ1-6; D might be TRBD1 (6 bases). The CDR3 extends over 13 amino acids. The ends were cut back, 6 bases at V and 7 bases at J, with 10 bases in the middle. Germline loops: CDR1 LGHNT, CDR2 FRNRAP. The CDR3 nucleotides are TGTGCTAGTGGGGACAGTAGAAATTCACCCCTCCACTTT. This codes for CASGDSRNSPLHF.